The 29 T cell receptor beta chains below were found in one sample sequenced in a study of shared clonotypes between healthy human individuals. Using immunoSEQ multiplex PCR, the repertoire was profiled, and TCRdb retains in-frame clones only, with some absent. The repertoire holds over a million clones, with around 97% as singletons. The specimen was naive CD4+ T cells sorted from blood. Subset of the sample: CD45RA+ positively selected. Receptor source: a young man in good health.

V usage is TRBV2 and J usage is TRBJ2-3, with 9 bases fitting TRBD1. The CDR3 consists of 14 residues. Per germline, CDR1 SNHLY and CDR2 FYNNEI. The junction had 6 bases not matched to a gene; V was cut back by 6 bases and J by 5 bases. CDR3 sequence reads: CASRRDRVGDTQYF. The CDR3, as DNA: TGTGCCAGCAGGAGGGACAGGGTCGGAGATACGCAGTATTTT. Supplemented by reference TRBV2 and TRBJ2-3, the full variable domain reads EPEVTQTPSHQVTQMGQEVILRCVPISNHLYFYWYRQILGQKVEFLVSFYNNEISEKSEIFDDQFSVERPDGSNFTLKIRSTKLEDSAMYFCASRRDRVGDTQYFGPGTRLTVL.

The chain combines TRBV2 with TRBJ2-5, with D unclear. Trimming took 2 bases from V and 5 from J, leaving 12 bases between them. Germline lookup yields CDR1 SNHLY and CDR2 FYNNEI. The CDR3 runs 14 residues. The DNA for the CDR3 is TGTGCCAGCAGTGAAATGGTCCCTAGGGAGACCCAGTACTTC. Protein sequence: CASSEMVPRETQYF.

The rearrangement links TRBV6-1 to TRBJ2-3; the D gene is possibly TRBD2 (6 bases). V dropped 1 base and J dropped 3 bases, with 20 bases sitting between them. CDR1 is MNHNS and CDR2 is SASEGT in the germline V gene. The CDR3 totals 18 residues. The CDR3 protein is CASSEEGRGRLRTDTQYF. In DNA form, the CDR3 reads TGTGCCAGCAGTGAAGAAGGTCGAGGGAGGTTGCGAACAGATACGCAGTATTTT.

CDR3 nucleotide sequence: TGTGCCAGTAGTATTAGGACCCATGAGCAGTTCTTC. Its protein is CASSIRTHEQFF. This rearrangement joins TRBV19 to TRBJ2-1; D unclear. Germline V lookup: CDR1 LNHDA, CDR2 SQIVND (reference sequence). This CDR3 is 12 amino acids long. Between the trimmed V and J ends, which lost 3 bases and 8 bases, there was a span of 8 bases.

This rearrangement joins TRBV11-2 to TRBJ1-2; D is unclear. Germline V gene lookup returns CDR1 SGHAT and CDR2 FQNNGV. Trimming stripped 1 base from V and 0 bases from J, with 6 bases between. The CDR3 has 14 residues. The CDR3 DNA follows: TGTGCCAGCAGCTTAGGTCAAACTAACTATGGCTACACCTTC. Translated, it gives CASSLGQTNYGYTF.

The chain is built from TRBV5-5 and TRBJ1-2, with 7 positions matching TRBD1. The CDR3 length is 16 residues. The germline V gene has CDR1 SGHKS and CDR2 YYEKEE (reference sequence). The J segment lost 5 bases and the V segment lost 1 base, leaving 11 bases of the junction unmatched. CDR3: CASSLFITGEGYGYTF. As DNA, the CDR3 is TGTGCCAGCAGCTTGTTTATTACAGGGGAAGGGTATGGCTACACCTTC. Based on the CDR3 plus reference TRBV5-5 and TRBJ1-2, the full variable domain is DAGVTQSPTHLIKTRGQQVTLRCSPISGHKSVSWYQQVLGQGPQFIFQYYEKEERGRGNFPDRFSARQFPNYSSELNVNALLLGDSALYLCASSLFITGEGYGYTFGSGTRLTVV.

CDR3 region: CASSLKSEAFF. In DNA form, the CDR3 reads TGTGCCAGCAGCCTAAAATCTGAAGCTTTCTTT. The chain employs TRBV2 and TRBJ1-1; D is undetermined. Between the trimmed V and J ends, which lost 6 bases and 6 bases, there was a span of 8 bases. The CDR3 contains 11 residues. Germline values: CDR1 SNHLY, CDR2 FYNNEI.

This chain uses TRBV30 with TRBJ2-5; 7 nucleotides align to TRBD1. The CDR3 is 11 residues long. CDR1 GTSNPN and CDR2 SVGIG come from the germline V gene (reference sequence). The V and J ends lost 8 bases and 11 bases, in that order; junction bases with no gene match: 11. The CDR3 region has the DNA TGTGCCGGCAAAAAGGGGGCGGCGCAGTACTTC. The encoded protein is CAGKKGAAQYF.

The chain is built from TRBV27 and TRBJ1-2, with 9 nucleotides matching TRBD1. The CDR3 contains 15 residues. V trimming: 5 bases; J trimming: 4 bases; junction bases outside the gene matches: 8. From germline, CDR1 is MNHEY and CDR2 SMNVEV (reference sequence). CDR3 DNA sequence: TGTGCCAGCAGTGGCAACAGGGGGCCTTCCTATGGCTACACCTTC. Translated, it gives CASSGNRGPSYGYTF.

The rearrangement joins TRBV19 to TRBJ1-4; D not certain. Germline V CDR1 and CDR2: LNHDA, SQIVND (reference sequence). The V end lost 4 bases, the J end lost 7 bases, and 10 bases lay between the germline ends. CDR3 size: 13 residues. CDR3 region: CASSTLVGEKLFF. The CDR3 DNA sequence: TGTGCCAGTAGTACCCTAGTAGGTGAAAAACTGTTTTTT.

The V call is TRBV18, the J call TRBJ2-3; 7 bases match TRBD1. This CDR3 has 15 amino acids. The ends lost 6 bases at V and 4 bases at J; junction bases unmatched: 10. Germline values: CDR1 KGHSH, CDR2 LQKENI. CDR3 in DNA: TGTGCCAGCTCCCTCCCAGGGGGTAGCGCAGATACGCAGTATTTT. This codes for CASSLPGGSADTQYF. The full variable domain, in which reference TRBV18 and TRBJ2-3 provide the parts outside the CDR3, is NAGVMQNPRHLVRRRGQEARLRCSPMKGHSHVYWYRQLPEEGLKFMVYLQKENIIDESGMPKERFSAEFPKEGPSILRIQQVVRGDSAAYFCASSLPGGSADTQYFGPGTRLTVL.

V usage is TRBV14 and J usage is TRBJ2-7; D may be TRBD2 (6 bases). The V end lost 1 base, the J end lost 5 bases, and 12 bases lay between the germline ends. This CDR3 is 14 amino acids long. Germline V gene data show CDR1 as SGHDN and CDR2 as FVKESK. The CDR3 DNA reads as TGTGCCAGCAGCCAAGTTACGGGAGCTAACGAGCAGTACTTC. As protein: CASSQVTGANEQYF.

The gene calls are TRBV5-1 and TRBJ2-1, with TRBD2 matching over 8 bases. CDR3 size: 16 residues. V lost 4 bases, J lost 5 bases, and 11 bases stayed unmatched. Per germline, CDR1 SGHRS and CDR2 YFSETQ. The CDR3 sequence is CASSPYGGERNNEQFF. In nucleotides, the CDR3 is TGCGCCAGCAGCCCGTACGGGGGGGAGAGGAACAATGAGCAGTTCTTC.

The sample holds one count of this clone. The chain is built from TRBV29-1 and TRBJ2-3, with D uncertain. Germline assignment: CDR1 SQVTM and CDR2 ANQGSEA. The CDR3 loop spans 13 amino acids. The V end lost 4 bases, the J end lost 2 bases, and 10 bases lay between the germline ends. The CDR3 reads CSVGLPSTDTQYF. Written as DNA, the CDR3 is TGCAGCGTTGGTCTACCCTCCACAGATACGCAGTATTTT.

The CDR3 nucleotides read TGTGCGATTAGACATCGACGAAGGGACACAGATACGCAGTATTTT. Residues: CAIRHRRRDTDTQYF. The chain couples TRBV5-4 to TRBJ2-3; D is undetermined. There are 15 residues in the CDR3. Germline CDR1 is SGHNT and CDR2 is YYREEE (reference sequence).

The V and J genes are TRBV5-4 and TRBJ1-2; D uncertain. The CDR3 is 13 residues long. Germline-derived CDR1 and CDR2 are SGHNT and YYREEE (reference sequence). Trimming took 3 bases from V and 4 from J, leaving 10 bases between them. DNA of the CDR3: TGTGCCAGCAGCTCCCCAGGTAGCTATGGCTACACCTTC. Translated: CASSSPGSYGYTF. Full variable domain (missing parts from reference TRBV5-4 and TRBJ1-2): ETGVTQSPTHLIKTRGQQVTLRCSSQSGHNTVSWYQQALGQGPQFIFQYYREEENGRGNFPPRFSGLQFPNYSSELNVNALELDDSALYLCASSSPGSYGYTFGSGTRLTVV.

The chain links TRBV7-2 to TRBJ2-7; D is uncertain. Trimming stripped 4 bases from V and 3 bases from J, with 10 bases between. CDR3 length equals 13 residues. CDR1 is SGHTA, CDR2 FQGNSA, per germline. CDR3 coding DNA: TGTGCCAGCAGCTCCCGGGCCTTCTACGAGCAGTACTTC. Its translation: CASSSRAFYEQYF.

The V call is TRBV30, the J call TRBJ2-1, with unresolved D. The CDR3 sequence is 14 residues long. The germline V and J ends were trimmed by 1 base and 1 base, with 8 bases remaining between them. Looked up from germline, CDR1 is GTSNPN and CDR2 is SVGIG (reference sequence). The CDR3 nucleotides are TGTGCCTGGAGTGCTCTAGTATCCTACAATGAGCAGTTCTTC. Amino acid sequence: CAWSALVSYNEQFF.

J is TRBJ2-2 and V is TRBV9; perhaps TRBD1 as D (6 bases). The germline V gene encodes CDR1 SGDLS and CDR2 YYNGEE. Trimming cost V 4 bases and J 0 bases, with 16 bases left between them. The CDR3 sequence is 17 residues long. CDR3 protein: CASSPIIGTPNTGELFF. The CDR3 nucleotides are TGTGCCAGCAGCCCCATCATCGGGACACCGAACACCGGGGAGCTGTTTTTT. The full variable domain, in which reference TRBV9 and TRBJ2-2 provide the parts outside the CDR3, is DSGVTQTPKHLITATGQRVTLRCSPRSGDLSVYWYQQSLDQGLQFLIQYYNGEERAKGNILERFSAQQFPDLHSELNLSSLELGDSALYFCASSPIIGTPNTGELFFGEGSRLTVL.

The rearrangement uses TRBV5-6 and TRBJ2-3; 13 nucleotides agree with TRBD2. Germline values: CDR1 SGHDT, CDR2 YYEEEE. CDR3 length: 15 residues. V trimming: 5 bases; J trimming: 5 bases; junction bases outside the gene matches: 5. The CDR3 DNA follows: TGTGCCAGCAGGGCGGGACTAGCGGGGATAGATACGCAGTATTTT. It codes for CASRAGLAGIDTQYF.

The V call is TRBV5-1, the J call TRBJ2-7; TRBD2 matches at 12 bases. Germline V gives CDR1 SGHRS, CDR2 YFSETQ. V shed 4 bases and J 5 bases; nucleotides not matched to a gene: 4. The CDR3 runs to 14 residues. CDR3 DNA: TGCGCCAGCAGCCAAAGGACTAGCGGGGACGAGCAGTACTTC. Translation: CASSQRTSGDEQYF.

This chain uses TRBV6-6 with TRBJ2-7; 11 nucleotides line up with TRBD2. With 6 bases clipped from V and 4 bases from J, the junction kept 8 bases outside the gene matches. Per germline, CDR1 MNHNY and CDR2 SVGAGI (reference sequence). CDR3 length equals 15 residues. CDR3 sequence (DNA): TGTGCCAGCAGCCAAACTAGCGGGAGTCGGTACGAGCAGTACTTC. Protein product: CASSQTSGSRYEQYF.

The chain has TRBV6-4 and TRBJ2-1, with 14 bases matching TRBD2. Germline V CDR1 and CDR2: MRHNA, SNTAGT. The CDR3 loop spans 15 amino acids. The ends lost 6 bases at V and 6 bases at J; junction bases unmatched: 4. CDR3 in DNA: TGTGCCAGCAGCGAGACTAGCGGGAGGGCCAATGAGCAGTTCTTC. It codes for CASSETSGRANEQFF.

The chain joins TRBV19 to TRBJ1-5; tentatively, D is TRBD1 (6 bases). Per the germline V gene, CDR1 is LNHDA and CDR2 is SQIVND (reference sequence). The CDR3 has 15 amino acids. Trimming shortened V by 6 bases and J by 0 bases, and 12 bases separated the two germline ends. The CDR3, as DNA: TGTGCCAGTAGACCAGGGGCACATAGCAATCAGCCCCAGCATTTT. Its protein is CASRPGAHSNQPQHF.

This clone was seen a few times. This chain connects TRBV27 to TRBJ2-2; the D call may be TRBD1 or TRBD2 (5 bases each). The CDR3 length is 13 residues. Trimming pared 6 bases from V and 1 base from J, leaving 6 bases between. CDR1 MNHEY and CDR2 SMNVEV come from the germline V gene (reference sequence). The CDR3 DNA reads as TGTGCCAGCAGGGGGGAGAACACCGGGGAGCTGTTTTTT. As protein: CASRGENTGELFF.

The chain links TRBV5-6 to TRBJ1-5; D gene ambiguous. The CDR3 spans 13 residues. V was pared by 5 bases and J by 6 bases, with 12 bases between. Germline loops: CDR1 SGHDT, CDR2 YYEEEE. CDR3 sequence: CASSPGRRQPQHF. The CDR3 coding sequence is TGTGCCAGCAGTCCAGGACGGCGTCAGCCCCAGCATTTT. Together with reference TRBV5-6 and TRBJ1-5, the CDR3 gives the full variable domain: DAGVTQSPTHLIKTRGQQVTLRCSPKSGHDTVSWYQQALGQGPQFIFQYYEEEERQRGNFPDRFSGHQFPNYSSELNVNALLLGDSALYLCASSPGRRQPQHFGDGTRLSIL.

This clone showed up just once. This chain connects TRBV27 to TRBJ2-5, with 11 bases matching TRBD2. V gave up 3 bases and J gave up 3 bases; unmatched junction bases: 9. The CDR3 contains 17 residues. Germline V gene sequence: CDR1 MNHEY, CDR2 SMNVEV (reference sequence). CDR3 amino acids: CASSFYSTSGNEETQYF. CDR3 nucleotide sequence: TGTGCCAGCAGTTTCTATTCGACTAGCGGGAACGAAGAGACCCAGTACTTC.

The chain joins TRBV2 to TRBJ2-3; 12 nucleotides line up with TRBD2. CDR1 is SNHLY and CDR2 is FYNNEI in the germline V gene. The CDR3 loop spans 15 amino acids. Trimming took 7 bases from V and 6 from J; bases not matched to a gene: 8. The DNA of the CDR3 is TGTGCCAGCATATTGACTAGCGGGAGCATGGATACGCAGTATTTT. Translating it yields CASILTSGSMDTQYF.

CDR3 DNA sequence: TGTGCCAGCAACCCCCCCGGGAGTTACGAGCAGTACTTC. It encodes CASNPPGSYEQYF. The V gene is TRBV6-5, the J gene TRBJ2-7, with D perhaps TRBD2 (6 bases). Germline assignment: CDR1 MNHEY and CDR2 SVGAGI. V lost 7 bases and J lost 4, with 14 bases in between. The CDR3 runs to 13 residues.